The 29 T cell receptor beta chains below come from one sample, sequenced in a study of early T cells in non-severe SARS-CoV-2 infection. Using its own MiXCR run on the 5' RACE reads, TCRdb lists one record per CDR3 protein. The data show more than 85,000 distinct CDR3 sequences, with roughly 17% seen just once and 5% to 5.5% held by the top ten. The material sequenced was whole blood, taken at baseline. Receptor source: an adult who was a healthcare worker with PCR-confirmed SARS-CoV-2 infection or an uninfected control (not recorded which).

The chain recombines TRBV20-1 with TRBJ1-3; TRBD1 matches at 7 bases. V trimming: 5 bases; J trimming: 3 bases; junction bases outside the gene matches: 1. The germline CDR1 and CDR2 sequences are DFQATT and SNEGSKA (reference sequence). This CDR3 region has 12 residues. In nucleotides, the CDR3 is TGCAGTGCTCAGGGGGTTGGAAACACCATATATTTT. Its translation is CSAQGVGNTIYF.

In this sample, this clonotype turned up a few times. This chain links TRBV3-1 with TRBJ2-5; no definite D call. The CDR3 totals 12 residues. Trimming stripped 0 bases from V and 6 bases from J, with 5 bases between. The germline V gene has CDR1 LGHDT and CDR2 YNNKEL (reference sequence). CDR3 in amino acids: CASSQEFKTQYF. Here the CDR3 DNA reads TGTGCCAGCAGCCAAGAGTTTAAGACCCAGTACTTC.

This clonotype has ten or more counts. The chain couples TRBV7-2 to TRBJ1-1; no reliable D call. Trimming stripped 1 base from V and 7 bases from J, with 7 bases between. The CDR3 sequence is 12 residues long. Germline CDR1 is SGHTA and CDR2 is FQGNSA. The CDR3 DNA sequence: TGTGCCAGCAGCTTAGTGGGGAGTGAAGCTTTCTTT. It yields the protein CASSLVGSEAFF.

Here the CDR3 reads CSANHNEQFF. CDR3 in DNA: TGCAGCGCGAACCACAATGAGCAGTTCTTC. The J gene is TRBJ2-1, the V gene TRBV29-1; D gene unclear. The CDR3 totals 10 residues. Germline CDR1 SQVTM, CDR2 ANQGSEA. V lost 7 bases and J lost 5, with 6 bases in between.

This clonotype was seen a handful of times. J is TRBJ2-1 and V is TRBV20-1; D remains unclear. The length of the CDR3 is 13 residues. V lost 2 bases and J lost 9, with 14 bases in between. Germline values: CDR1 DFQATT, CDR2 SNEGSKA (reference sequence). The CDR3 DNA is TGCAGTGCTAGACTCTATAGTTATGGTGAGCAGTTCTTC. Its translation: CSARLYSYGEQFF.

The chain carries TRBV3-1 and TRBJ2-2, with unresolved D. Germline V gives CDR1 LGHDT, CDR2 YNNKEL (reference sequence). The CDR3 is 15 amino acids. V lost 4 bases and J 3 bases, leaving 12 bases between the germline ends. CDR3 residues: CASSPPPGDTGELFF. The CDR3 DNA sequence: TGTGCCAGCAGCCCCCCTCCGGGCGACACCGGGGAGCTGTTTTTT.

The chain uses TRBV3-1 and TRBJ2-7; D is undetermined. From germline, CDR1 is LGHDT and CDR2 YNNKEL (reference sequence). V was pared by 6 bases and J by 0 bases, with 9 bases between. This CDR3 has 13 amino acids. For the CDR3, the DNA is TGTGCCAGCAGACTTAGGAGCTCCTACGAGCAGTACTTC. Translation gives CASRLRSSYEQYF.

The V and J genes are TRBV25-1 and TRBJ2-3, with D maybe TRBD2 (6 bases). The CDR3 contains 14 residues. Germline loops: CDR1 MGHDK, CDR2 SYGVNS. V lost 5 bases and J 10 bases, leaving 19 bases between the germline ends. The CDR3 sequence is CASSRVAGTHSQYF. The CDR3 DNA follows: TGTGCCAGCAGTCGGGTCGCCGGGACTCATTCGCAGTATTTT.

The chain couples TRBV6-2 or TRBV6-3 to TRBJ2-2, with D unclear. Trimming removed 7 bases from V and 1 base from J, with 13 bases in between. The CDR3 is 15 residues long. CDR1 and CDR2 (germline): MNHEY, SVGEGT. CDR3 coding DNA: TGTGCCAGCACCCAGCCGACGGAGAACACCGGGGAGCTGTTTTTT. Translating gives CASTQPTENTGELFF.

Details on this clonotype: It is likely a read error, because the conserved phenylalanine at the end of the CDR3 is missing. The chain uses TRBV9 and TRBJ2-1, with 16 nucleotides matching TRBD2. Looked up from germline, CDR1 is SGDLS and CDR2 is YYNGEE. The CDR3 has 16 amino acids. The V segment lost 4 bases and the J segment 8 bases; nucleotides outside the gene matches: 6. The CDR3 DNA follows: TGTGCCAGCAGCCCCTCGGGACTAGCGGGAGGGGATGAGCAGTTCTCC. Its translation: CASSPSGLAGGDEQFS.

The rearrangement links TRBV18 to TRBJ2-1; no reliable D call. V shed 0 bases and J shed 4 bases, with 7 bases lying between them. Germline V gene lookup returns CDR1 KGHSH and CDR2 LQKENI. The CDR3 covers 14 residues. In nucleotides, the CDR3 is TGTGCCAGCTCACCACCCCCCGGGTACAATGAGCAGTTCTTC. This gives the protein CASSPPPGYNEQFF.

In its sample, this clonotype was seen a few times. The chain employs TRBV10-3 and TRBJ2-2, with a weak D call TRBD1 (5 bases). CDR3 length: 17 residues. CDR1 is ENHRY, CDR2 SYGVKD, per germline. V was trimmed by 4 bases and J by 0 bases, leaving 15 bases between them. The CDR3 is CAISALPQGPNTGELFF. Written as DNA, the CDR3 is TGTGCCATCAGTGCCCTCCCCCAGGGCCCGAACACCGGGGAGCTGTTTTTT.

This clonotype appeared a few times. V gene TRBV5-1 combines with J gene TRBJ2-5; no reliable D call. Germline V gene sequence: CDR1 SGHRS, CDR2 YFSETQ. V lost 0 bases and J lost 4, with 13 bases in between. This CDR3 is 15 amino acids long. The CDR3 region is CASSLERIGRETQYF. Written as DNA, the CDR3 is TGCGCCAGCAGCTTGGAGAGGATAGGGCGAGAGACCCAGTACTTC.

This clonotype occurred a few times. The chain recombines TRBV20-1 with TRBJ2-1; D gene unclear. The CDR3 has 15 amino acids. Germline V gene sequence: CDR1 DFQATT, CDR2 SNEGSKA (reference sequence). V was pared by 4 bases and J by 2 bases, with 15 bases between. In nucleotides, the CDR3 is TGCAGTGCTACAGTCCCTCAGAGGACCTACAATGAGCAGTTCTTC. Encoded protein: CSATVPQRTYNEQFF.

This clonotype has a count of ten or more. The rearrangement links TRBV5-1 to TRBJ2-7, with TRBD2 matching over 8 bases. V lost 2 bases, J lost 7 bases, and 8 bases stayed unmatched. The length of the CDR3 is 14 residues. Germline assignment: CDR1 SGHRS and CDR2 YFSETQ. In DNA form, the CDR3 reads TGCGCCAGCAGCTTTAGCGGGACTTCTGAAGAGCAGTACTTC. This codes for CASSFSGTSEEQYF. Looking up the rest from reference TRBV5-1 and TRBJ2-7 gives the full variable domain: KAGVTQTPRYLIKTRGQQVTLSCSPISGHRSVSWYQQTPGQGLQFLFEYFSETQRNKGNFPGRFSGRQFSNSRSEMNVSTLELGDSALYLCASSFSGTSEEQYFGPGTRLTVT.

This clonotype came up a few times. This CDR3 reads CASSKRSGRTNEQFF. The CDR3 DNA sequence: TGTGCCAGCAGCAAAAGGTCTGGACGGACTAATGAGCAGTTCTTC. The chain links TRBV21-1 to TRBJ2-1; the table's D call, TRBD2, has no DNA check behind it. TRBV21-1 is a recognized pseudogene. CDR3 length equals 15 residues.

V usage is TRBV19 and J usage is TRBJ2-7, with D perhaps TRBD2 (7 bases). Trimming pared 2 bases from V and 3 bases from J, leaving 11 bases between. Germline V gene lookup returns CDR1 LNHDA and CDR2 SQIVND (reference sequence). The CDR3 is 14 residues long. The CDR3 reads CASSISGTSYEQYF. The CDR3 nucleotides are TGTGCCAGTAGTATAAGCGGGACAAGCTACGAGCAGTACTTC.

This chain uses TRBV28 with TRBJ2-7; D not certain. From germline, CDR1 is MDHEN and CDR2 SYDVKM. The ends were cut back, 5 bases at V and 9 bases at J, with 17 bases in the middle. This CDR3 has 13 residues. The CDR3 bases are TGTGCCAGCAGTCCCCCACGCCGGTGGGTGCAGTACTTC. Translation: CASSPPRRWVQYF.

This clonotype was counted only a few times. The CDR3 DNA sequence: TGTGCCAGCAGCTTGGGGACTACGAACACCGGGGAGCTGTTTTTT. Protein sequence: CASSLGTTNTGELFF. V is TRBV5-4 and J is TRBJ2-2; weak D call: TRBD2 (6 bases). V lost 0 bases and J lost 0, with 6 bases in between. This CDR3 has 15 residues. Germline V gene data show CDR1 as SGHNT and CDR2 as YYREEE (reference sequence).

The chain recombines TRBV2 with TRBJ2-2, with unresolved D. V was shortened by 7 bases and J by 0 bases, with 9 bases between the two germline ends. The CDR3 is made up of 14 amino acids. CDR1 is SNHLY, CDR2 FYNNEI, per germline. CDR3 nucleotide sequence: TGTGCCAGCATTGACGGCGCGAACACCGGGGAGCTGTTTTTT. Its translation is CASIDGANTGELFF.

This clonotype has just a few counts. This chain uses TRBV5-1 with TRBJ2-1; D is ambiguous. V was cut by 0 bases and J by 2 bases, with 12 bases left in between. Germline CDR1 SGHRS, CDR2 YFSETQ. The CDR3 is made up of 16 amino acids. The CDR3 coding sequence is TGCGCCAGCAGCTTGGATTTAGGAGTCCCCTACAATGAGCAGTTCTTC. This codes for CASSLDLGVPYNEQFF.

The sample holds many counts of this clonotype. This chain links TRBV12-3 or TRBV12-4 with TRBJ2-1, with TRBD1 matching over 9 bases. The CDR3 has 17 residues. The V and J ends lost 5 bases and 7 bases, in that order; junction bases with no gene match: 15. The chain's CDR3 is CASSPFWLADRGNEQFF. The CDR3 DNA reads as TGTGCCAGCAGTCCCTTTTGGCTAGCGGACAGGGGTAATGAGCAGTTCTTC.

This clonotype came up a few times. The rearrangement joins TRBV10-3 to TRBJ2-1; 8 nucleotides match TRBD1. Germline CDR1 ENHRY, CDR2 SYGVKD. CDR3 size: 14 residues. With 4 bases clipped from V and 5 bases from J, the junction kept 4 bases outside the gene matches. CDR3 DNA sequence: TGTGCCATCAGTGGAGGGGACAGGAACAATGAGCAGTTCTTC. This encodes CAISGGDRNNEQFF.

The gene calls are TRBV29-1 and TRBJ2-3; D not resolved. CDR3 length equals 12 residues. Trimming removed 4 bases at V and 5 bases at J, with 10 bases between. From germline, CDR1 is SQVTM and CDR2 ANQGSEA. CDR3 in DNA: TGCAGCGTTGTGGTGCCGGGAGATACGCAGTATTTT. It yields the protein CSVVVPGDTQYF.

This clonotype was seen a handful of times. V gene TRBV7-8 combines with J gene TRBJ2-5; perhaps TRBD2 as D (5 bases). The length of the CDR3 is 16 residues. Trimming cost V 5 bases and J 5 bases, with 21 bases left between them. The germline gives CDR1 SGHVS, CDR2 FQNEAQ. The CDR3 is CASSPKRYSFSETQYF. The CDR3 DNA sequence: TGTGCCAGCAGCCCGAAGCGGTATAGCTTTAGTGAGACCCAGTACTTC.

In this sample, this clonotype turned up many times. CDR3 bases: TGCGCCAGCAGCGTGGGGGTTGAAGAGACCCAGTACTTC. Translating it yields CASSVGVEETQYF. The V call is TRBV10-1, the J call TRBJ2-5, with D perhaps TRBD1 or TRBD2 (5 bases each). The CDR3 covers 13 residues. CDR1 is WNHNN and CDR2 is SYGVQD in the germline V gene (reference sequence). The V and J ends lost 6 bases and 3 bases respectively, with 11 bases between them.

The V and J genes are TRBV5-4 and TRBJ2-2; 8 bases line up with TRBD2. CDR1 is SGHNT and CDR2 is YYREEE in the germline V gene (reference sequence). The CDR3 extends over 18 amino acids. After removal of 4 bases from V and 6 bases from J, the junction contained 17 bases not matched to a gene. The CDR3, as DNA: TGTGCCAGCAGCCAGAAGTTGACCGGACTAGCATTCGCCGGGGAGCTGTTTTTT. Translated: CASSQKLTGLAFAGELFF.

The sample holds a few counts of this clonotype. This chain connects TRBV7-6 to TRBJ2-7; TRBD2 might be the D (6 bases). Trimming removed 5 bases at V and 6 bases at J, with 14 bases between. This CDR3 is built from 13 residues. Germline CDR1 SGHVS, CDR2 FNYEAQ. DNA of the CDR3: TGTGCCAGCAGCCCCGTGGCGGGACGCGAGCAGTACTTC. Amino acids: CASSPVAGREQYF.

V gene TRBV2 combines with J gene TRBJ2-3; D possibly corresponds to TRBD1 (6 bases). CDR1 is SNHLY and CDR2 is FYNNEI in the germline V gene. The CDR3 is made up of 14 amino acids. V shed 1 base and J shed 7 bases, with 12 bases lying between them. The CDR3 reads CASSEVLRGNTQYF. In nucleotides, the CDR3 is TGTGCCAGCAGTGAAGTGTTAAGGGGGAATACGCAGTATTTT. Combining the CDR3 with reference TRBV2 and TRBJ2-3 gives the whole variable domain EPEVTQTPSHQVTQMGQEVILRCVPISNHLYFYWYRQILGQKVEFLVSFYNNEISEKSEIFDDQFSVERPDGSNFTLKIRSTKLEDSAMYFCASSEVLRGNTQYFGPGTRLTVL.